These T cell receptor beta chains were read from a single sample in a study of patients and donors after allogeneic stem cell transplantation. TCRdb re-called the RT-PCR reads with MiXCR, one entry per CDR3 protein. The table shows hundreds of thousands of distinct CDR3 sequences, with 16% occurring only once. The sequencing input was blood, either unsorted or a sorted T cell fraction (not recorded which). These receptors all stem from a human donor who was either an allogeneic HSCT recipient or a stem cell or donor lymphocyte infusion donor (not recorded which). It is not recorded whose cells these are; they may come from a transplant donor. Both conserved end residues are part of each CDR3. Each record gives: D gene, clone size, V gene, J gene, CDR3 protein, CDR3 DNA. D genes are given only for firm matches. Expanded clones are given a class, and other clones once, few, many or no size at all.

>TRBD2|few|TRBV24-1|TRBJ2-3
CATSDLLAGVPRYTQYF
TGTGCCACCAGTGATTTACTAGCGGGGGTCCCCCGATATACGCAGTATTTT
>NA|few|TRBV25-1|TRBJ2-7
CASSDSHYEQYF
TGTGCCAGCAGTGACTCTCACTACGAGCAGTACTTC
>NA|NA|TRBV5-1|TRBJ2-2
CASTLGSGELFF
TGCGCCAGCACCCTAGGATCCGGGGAGCTGTTTTTT
>NA|NA|TRBV12-3/TRBV12-4|TRBJ2-2
CASTQQGFTGELFF
TGTGCCAGCACCCAACAGGGATTCACCGGGGAGCTGTTTTTT
>TRBD1|many|TRBV27|TRBJ2-1
CASSPDRGDNEQFF
TGTGCCAGCAGCCCGGACAGGGGTGACAATGAGCAGTTCTTC
>TRBD1|few|TRBV12-3/TRBV12-4|TRBJ1-1
CASSFGFFRDRREAFF
TGTGCCAGCAGTTTTGGCTTTTTTAGGGACAGACGAGAAGCTTTCTTT
>TRBD1|NA|TRBV19|TRBJ2-2
CASQTGVNTGELFF
TGTGCCTCACAGACAGGGGTTAACACCGGGGAGCTGTTTTTT
>NA|NA|TRBV7-3|TRBJ2-7
CASSLRGGPYEQYF
TGTGCCAGCAGCTTAAGGGGAGGACCCTACGAGCAGTACTTC
>NA|few|TRBV12-3/TRBV12-4|TRBJ1-2
CASSRVDIYTF
TGTGCCAGCAGCCGCGTGGACATTTACACCTTC
>TRBD1|few|TRBV30|TRBJ2-7
CAWSQGVSYEQYF
TGTGCCTGGAGCCAGGGGGTATCCTACGAGCAGTACTTC
>TRBD2|many|TRBV29-1|TRBJ2-5
CSVEDLPTSGGRRPQYF
TGCAGCGTTGAAGATCTCCCGACTAGCGGGGGGCGACGTCCCCAGTACTTC
>NA|many|TRBV5-6|TRBJ2-3
CASSLGGASTDTQYF
TGTGCCAGCAGCTTGGGAGGAGCTAGCACAGATACGCAGTATTTT
>NA|NA|TRBV3-1|TRBJ2-2
CASKIGRGDTGELFF
TGTGCCAGCAAAATTGGCAGGGGCGACACCGGGGAGCTGTTTTTT
>TRBD2|NA|TRBV5-6|TRBJ2-7
CASSLAGGVDEQYF
TGTGCCAGCAGCTTGGCCGGGGGGGTGGACGAGCAGTACTTC
>NA|NA|TRBV4-1|TRBJ1-5
CASSKIGAGDQPQHF
TGCGCCAGCAGCAAAATAGGGGCAGGTGATCAGCCCCAGCATTTT
>NA|few|TRBV12-3/TRBV12-4|TRBJ2-1
CASRANWFYSDNEQFF
TGTGCCAGCAGGGCGAACTGGTTTTACTCTGACAATGAGCAGTTCTTC
>NA|few|TRBV6-2/TRBV6-3|TRBJ1-6
CASSYPNNSPLHF
TGTGCCAGCAGTTACCCGAATAATTCACCCCTCCACTTT
>NA|few|TRBV5-1|TRBJ2-7
CASSPDGTGEQYF
TGCGCCAGCAGCCCGGACGGAACGGGAGAGCAGTACTTC
>NA|NA|TRBV9|TRBJ2-1
CASSVAPAMGSYNEQFF
TGTGCCAGCAGCGTAGCCCCGGCCATGGGGTCCTACAATGAGCAGTTCTTC
>TRBD1|NA|TRBV24-1|TRBJ2-7
CATSLGGDSYEQYF
TGTGCCACCAGTTTAGGGGGCGATTCCTACGAGCAGTACTTC
>NA|NA|TRBV9|TRBJ2-3
CASSSMGRTTDTQYF
TGTGCCAGCAGCTCCATGGGGCGCACCACAGATACGCAGTATTTT
>NA|many|TRBV7-9|TRBJ2-3
CASSLETKGDTQYF
TGTGCCAGCAGCTTGGAGACCAAGGGAGATACGCAGTATTTT
>NA|NA|TRBV7-9|TRBJ2-5
CASSLESGTQYF
TGTGCCAGCAGCTTAGAATCAGGGACCCAGTACTTC
>TRBD1|NA|TRBV2|TRBJ2-5
CASKGQGNQETQYF
TGTGCCAGCAAGGGACAGGGAAACCAAGAGACCCAGTACTTC
>TRBD2|NA|TRBV28|TRBJ2-7
CGAGGSYEQYF
TGTGGTGCGGGAGGCTCCTACGAGCAGTACTTC
>NA|NA|TRBV7-2|TRBJ1-5
CASSYGVREPQHF
TGTGCCAGCAGTTACGGGGTCCGGGAGCCCCAGCATTTT
>TRBD1|NA|TRBV7-2|TRBJ2-4
CASSSSGTANKNIQYF
TGTGCCAGCAGCTCCTCCGGGACAGCGAACAAAAACATTCAGTACTTC
>NA|few|TRBV5-1|TRBJ1-4
CASSGGGLNEKLFF
TGCGCCAGCAGCGGGGGGGGATTAAATGAAAAACTGTTTTTT
>TRBD2|many|TRBV5-1|TRBJ2-7
CASSRTSGSRYEQYF
TGCGCCAGCAGCCGTACTAGCGGGAGTCGGTACGAGCAGTACTTC
>NA|few|TRBV18|TRBJ1-6
CASSPPNDSPLHF
TGTGCCAGCTCACCACCGAATGATTCACCCCTCCACTTT